The clone carrying this TCR beta chain was seen at least ten times. This CDR3 contains 15 residues. Per germline, CDR1 LNHDA and CDR2 SQIVND (reference sequence). Between the trimmed V and J ends, which lost 4 bases and 4 bases, there was a span of 14 bases. Molecular barcoded adaptors covering alpha/delta and beta/gamma chains were used on 400 to 450 ng RNA. TCRdb re-analysed the reads in MiXCR, keeping a single row per CDR3 protein. The profile shows tens of thousands of distinct CDR3 sequences, about a fifth of them singletons. The source of the sample is a study of read filtering for tumor transcriptome and immune sequencing. Overall study context: Mean patient age was roughly 61 years, range roughly 40 to 85; approximately 17 male, around 14 female. R-ISS stage counts were about 8 for I, about 15 for II, about 7 for III.

The sequence was collected from a donor at least 40 years old with multiple myeloma. The gene calls are TRBV19 and TRBJ2-1; perhaps TRBD2 as D (6 bases). Material for sequencing was a population of CD138-negative cells sorted from bone marrow. The CDR3 DNA sequence: TGTGCCAGTAGTAGAGTCGCGGGGAGTTACAATGAGCAGTTCTTC. Translation gives CASSRVAGSYNEQFF.